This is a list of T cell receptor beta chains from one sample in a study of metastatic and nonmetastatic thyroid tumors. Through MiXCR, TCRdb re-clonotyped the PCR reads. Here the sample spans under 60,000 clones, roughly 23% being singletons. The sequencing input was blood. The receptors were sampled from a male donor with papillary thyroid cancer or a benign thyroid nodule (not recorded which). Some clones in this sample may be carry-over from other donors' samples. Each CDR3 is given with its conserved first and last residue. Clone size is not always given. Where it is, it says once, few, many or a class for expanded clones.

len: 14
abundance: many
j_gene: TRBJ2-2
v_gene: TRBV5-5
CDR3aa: CASSLVGLTGELFF

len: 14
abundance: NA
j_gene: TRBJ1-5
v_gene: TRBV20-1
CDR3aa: CSARDLQGRQPQHF

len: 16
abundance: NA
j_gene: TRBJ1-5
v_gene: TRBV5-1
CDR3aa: CASSLGAAYSNQPQHF

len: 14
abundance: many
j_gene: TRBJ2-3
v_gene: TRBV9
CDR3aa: CASSVAGGANTQYF

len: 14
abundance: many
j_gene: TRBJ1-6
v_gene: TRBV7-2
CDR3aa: CASSPRVYNSPLHF

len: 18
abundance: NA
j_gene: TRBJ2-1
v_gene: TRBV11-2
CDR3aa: CASSAPTGTTIAYNEQFF

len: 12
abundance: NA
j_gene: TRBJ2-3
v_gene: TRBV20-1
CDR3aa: CSASPSTDTQYF

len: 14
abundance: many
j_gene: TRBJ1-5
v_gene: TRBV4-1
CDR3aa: CASSIAPSNQPQHF

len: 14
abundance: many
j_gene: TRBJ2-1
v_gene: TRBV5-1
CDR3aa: CASSSGTGDNEQFF

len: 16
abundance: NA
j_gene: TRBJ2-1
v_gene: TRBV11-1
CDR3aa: CASSFIAISSYNEQFF

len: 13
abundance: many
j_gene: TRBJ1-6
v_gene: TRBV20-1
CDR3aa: CSARGTGNSPLHF

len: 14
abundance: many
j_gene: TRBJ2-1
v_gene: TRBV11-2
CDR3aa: CASNTDRVRDEQFF

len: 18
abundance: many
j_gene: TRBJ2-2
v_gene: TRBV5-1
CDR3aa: CASSLEPGTGGNTGELFF

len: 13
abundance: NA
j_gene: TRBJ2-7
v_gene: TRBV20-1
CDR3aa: CSARRGAPYEQYF

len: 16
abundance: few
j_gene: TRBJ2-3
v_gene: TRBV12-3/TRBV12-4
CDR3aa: CASSFYRGAYTDTQYF

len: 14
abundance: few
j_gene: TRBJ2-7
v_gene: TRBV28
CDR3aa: CASSPNGTPGQQYF

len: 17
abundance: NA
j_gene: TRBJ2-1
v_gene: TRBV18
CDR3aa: CASSGREASGSYNEQFF

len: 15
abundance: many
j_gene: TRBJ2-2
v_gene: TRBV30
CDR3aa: CAWSLGTVNTGELFF

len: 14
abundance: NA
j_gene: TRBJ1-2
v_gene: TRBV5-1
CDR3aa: CASSSGTANYGYTF

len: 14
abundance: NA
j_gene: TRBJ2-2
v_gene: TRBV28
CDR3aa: CASSQGADTGELFF

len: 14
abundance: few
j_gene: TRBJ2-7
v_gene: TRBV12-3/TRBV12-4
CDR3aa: CESSLAGGIYEQYF

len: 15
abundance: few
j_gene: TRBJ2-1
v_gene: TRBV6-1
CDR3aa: CASTPLAGGYNEQFF

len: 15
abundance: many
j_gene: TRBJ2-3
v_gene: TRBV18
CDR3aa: CASSLPWRGRDTQYF

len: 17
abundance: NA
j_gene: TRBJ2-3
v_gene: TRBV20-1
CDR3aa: CSAGTSGSASGTDTQYF

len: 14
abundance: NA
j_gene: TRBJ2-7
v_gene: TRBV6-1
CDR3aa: CASRDQRATYEQYF

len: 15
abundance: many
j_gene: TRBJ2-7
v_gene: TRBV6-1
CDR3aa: CASSSGPPGAYEQYF

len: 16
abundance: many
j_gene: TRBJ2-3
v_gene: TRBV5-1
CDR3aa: CASSQKGERNTDTQYF

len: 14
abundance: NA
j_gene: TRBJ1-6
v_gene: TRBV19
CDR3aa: CASSTGQPNSPLHF